This T cell receptor (beta chain) is drawn from a study of CD8+ T cells in alopecia areata (dated by TCRdb to between 2017 and 2018). Regarding the research as a whole: Treated patients were enrolled in an open-label pilot trial of oral tofacitinib at 5 to 10 mg twice daily for moderate-to-severe alopecia areata. Tofacitinib was given for 6 to 18 months, followed by 6 months of follow-up off drug to assess delayed response and recurrence. Disease severity in treated patients was measured with the SALT score, which quantifies the percentage of affected scalp surface area. In both human patients and the C3H/HeJ mouse model, the study applied high-throughput TCRbeta sequencing to look at T cell clonal expansion in alopecia areata. On the human side, TCRbeta sequencing was run on scalp tissue and on sorted CD4+ and CD8+ peripheral blood T cells from healthy controls and from alopecia areata patients with either patchy or totalis/universalis disease. Biopsies were taken from tofacitinib-treated patients at baseline and again at 4 and 24 weeks into treatment, and several of those patients also had a later scalp biopsy. Scalp clonality was compared across normal scalp (n=4), patchy alopecia areata scalp (n=8), and alopecia totalis/universalis scalp (n=8). RNA came from the PAXgene miRNA kit for fixed scalp, the miRNeasy kit for PBMCs, and the RNeasy kit for mouse skin. TCRbeta CDR3 regions were amplified by immunoSEQ multiplex PCR with 35 Vbeta forward and 13 Jbeta reverse primers.

Study-level results and caveats: Because the treated cohort was small and had just a single nonresponder, larger studies are needed to establish links between baseline CD8+ expansion and response. Scalp TCR repertoire analysis is complicated because resident alphabeta T cells in normal human skin are also sequenced, whereas mouse skin is dominated by gammadelta T cells. Shared TCR sequences between patients were less evident than in mice, which may be partly attributable to HLA diversity in the patient population. Compared with normal scalp, lesional scalp had higher clonality and more expanded CD8+ clones, particularly in alopecia totalis/universalis, a pattern that suggests antigenic drive. Many expanded lesional clones persisted in scalp and blood during tofacitinib treatment, which may partly explain relapse after stopping treatment. Scalp clonality and the number of expanded CD8+ clones among the top 100 scalp clones were significantly decreased by tofacitinib.

For CDR1 and CDR2, the germline V gene lists SGHTA and FQGTGA. Trimmed from V: 2 bases; trimmed from J: 2 bases; junction bases lacking a gene match: 3. The CDR3 has 15 amino acids, counting the end cysteine and phenylalanine. The DNA shown is the 45-base CDR3, in frame from base 1. Library method: the immunoSEQ multiplex PCR assay. RNA was extracted from all samples and reverse transcribed into cDNA as template for TCR sequencing. First-strand cDNA was synthesized using SuperScript III with a 2:1 mix of oligo-dT and random hexamers. Amplification bias was assessed with a synthetic immune receptor repertoire, and residual bias was removed computationally. The authors' analysis ran thus. Raw reads were preprocessed to remove errors, and CDR3 was defined by IMGT conventions from the conserved cysteine to phenylalanine. Clonality was computed as 1 minus the Shannon entropy, with the entropy normalized by log2 of the number of productive unique TCRs. Whether each scalp clone was CD4 or CD8 was inferred by checking scalp TCRbeta sequences against the CD4 and CD8 repertoires from sorted blood. TCRdb carries this immuneACCESS record with in-frame sequences only. Its versions omit some clonotypes, under half of them owing to an unresolved V gene in the studies checked, with the rest unexplained. The V and J calls and clone size come from that table; D and trimming were worked out from the DNA. Present in this sample are 75,000 to 85,000 clones, approximately 66% of which were seen just once. The ten largest account for about 20% of the sample.

This clone showed up many times. The clone's antigen remains unknown. Base qualities were left out, and no much larger clone turns up one base away. The sample has other DNA sequences that encode this CDR3 too. What this sample's time point label stands for: roughly 24 weeks on oral tofacitinib. Reading the label with the study, this specimen's treatment or condition is: oral pan-JAK inhibitor, 5-10 mg twice daily. Lesional scalp punch biopsies and peripheral blood were collected from alopecia areata patients. PBMCs were separated by density centrifugation and stained for CD3, CD4 and CD8, after which CD4+ and CD8+ T cells were sorted on a FACSAria.

This clonotype was sampled from a human donor with alopecia areata. Sequenced material: CD8+ T cells sorted from blood, taken at week 24, from a patient treated with tofacitinib. The sequence joins TRBV7-3 to TRBJ2-5, and 9 junctional nucleotides match TRBD2. The CDR3: CASSLGGGAQETQYF. The DNA sequence follows: TGTGCCAGCAGCTTAGGCGGGGGGGCACAAGAGACCCAGTACTTC.